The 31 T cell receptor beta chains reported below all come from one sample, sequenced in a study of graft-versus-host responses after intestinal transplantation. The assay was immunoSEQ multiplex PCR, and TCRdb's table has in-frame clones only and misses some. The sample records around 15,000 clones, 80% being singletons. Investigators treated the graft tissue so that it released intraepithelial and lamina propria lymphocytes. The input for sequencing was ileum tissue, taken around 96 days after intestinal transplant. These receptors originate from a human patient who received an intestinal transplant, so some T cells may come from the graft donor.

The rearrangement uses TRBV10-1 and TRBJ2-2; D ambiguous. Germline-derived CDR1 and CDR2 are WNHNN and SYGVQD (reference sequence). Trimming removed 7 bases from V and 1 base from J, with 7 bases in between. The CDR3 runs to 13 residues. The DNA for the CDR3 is TGCGCCAGCATGGCAGGGAACACCGGGGAGCTGTTTTTT. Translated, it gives CASMAGNTGELFF.

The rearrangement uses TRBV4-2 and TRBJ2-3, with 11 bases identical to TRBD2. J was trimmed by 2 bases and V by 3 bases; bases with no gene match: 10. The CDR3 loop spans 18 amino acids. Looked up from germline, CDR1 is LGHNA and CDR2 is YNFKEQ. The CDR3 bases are TGTGCCAGCAGCCATATACCGGGACTAGCGGAGCCCACAGATACGCAGTATTTT. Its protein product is CASSHIPGLAEPTDTQYF.

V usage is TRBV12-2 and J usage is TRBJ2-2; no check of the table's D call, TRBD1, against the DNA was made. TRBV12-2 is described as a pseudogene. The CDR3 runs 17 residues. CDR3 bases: TGTGCAAGTCGCTTAATCGGTGACAGGCCAAGCACCGGGGAGCTGTTTTTT. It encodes CASRLIGDRPSTGELFF.

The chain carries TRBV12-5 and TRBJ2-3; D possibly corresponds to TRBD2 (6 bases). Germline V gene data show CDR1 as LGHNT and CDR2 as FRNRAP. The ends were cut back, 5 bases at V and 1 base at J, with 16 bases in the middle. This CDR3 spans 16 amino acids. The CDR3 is CASGPGGVTGTDTQYF. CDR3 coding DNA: TGTGCTAGTGGTCCCGGGGGAGTTACGGGCACAGATACGCAGTATTTT.

The CDR3 loop reads CASSRPRLDSYEQYF. CDR3 sequence (DNA): TGTGCCAGCTCTCGGCCCCGACTAGACTCCTACGAGCAGTACTTC. The rearrangement joins TRBV2 to TRBJ2-7, with D tentatively TRBD2 (6 bases). Looked up from germline, CDR1 is SNHLY and CDR2 is FYNNEI. V was pared by 8 bases and J by 0 bases, with 17 bases between. This CDR3 has 15 amino acids.

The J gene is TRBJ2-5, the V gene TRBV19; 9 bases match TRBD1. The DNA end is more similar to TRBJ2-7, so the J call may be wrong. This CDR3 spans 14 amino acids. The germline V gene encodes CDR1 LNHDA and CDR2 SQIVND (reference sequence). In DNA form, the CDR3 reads TGTGCCAGTAGTATCGGGACAGGGTATTACGAGCAGTACTTC. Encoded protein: CASSIGTGYYEQYF.

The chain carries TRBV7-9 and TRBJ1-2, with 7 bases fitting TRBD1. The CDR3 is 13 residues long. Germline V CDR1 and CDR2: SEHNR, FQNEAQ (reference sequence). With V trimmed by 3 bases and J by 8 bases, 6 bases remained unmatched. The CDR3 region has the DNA TGTGCCAGCAGCTTGGGGACAGCGATCGGCTACACCTTC. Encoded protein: CASSLGTAIGYTF.

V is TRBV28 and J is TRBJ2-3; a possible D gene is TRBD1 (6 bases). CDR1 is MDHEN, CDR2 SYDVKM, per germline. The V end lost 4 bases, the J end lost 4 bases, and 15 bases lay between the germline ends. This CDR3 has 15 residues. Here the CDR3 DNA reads TGTGCCAGCAGTTACCAGACAGGCATCCCAGATACGCAGTATTTT. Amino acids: CASSYQTGIPDTQYF.

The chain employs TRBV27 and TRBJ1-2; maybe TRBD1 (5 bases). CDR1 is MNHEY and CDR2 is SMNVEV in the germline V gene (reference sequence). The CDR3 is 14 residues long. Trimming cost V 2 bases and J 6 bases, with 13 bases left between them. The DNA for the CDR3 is TGTGCCAGCAGTTTACCGCAGGGCCAGAATGGCTACACCTTC. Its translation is CASSLPQGQNGYTF.

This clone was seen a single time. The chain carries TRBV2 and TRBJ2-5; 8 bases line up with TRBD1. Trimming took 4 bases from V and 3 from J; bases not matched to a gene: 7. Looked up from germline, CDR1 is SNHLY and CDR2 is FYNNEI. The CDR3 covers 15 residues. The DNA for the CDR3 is TGTGCCAGCAGTGGAAACAGGGGGGTAGAAGAGACCCAGTACTTC. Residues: CASSGNRGVEETQYF.

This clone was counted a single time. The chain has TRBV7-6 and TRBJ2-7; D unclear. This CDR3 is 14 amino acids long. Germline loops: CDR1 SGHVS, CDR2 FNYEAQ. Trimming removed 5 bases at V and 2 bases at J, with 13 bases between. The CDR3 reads CASSLGEAPYEQYF. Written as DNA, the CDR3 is TGTGCCAGCAGCCTCGGAGAGGCTCCCTACGAGCAGTACTTC.

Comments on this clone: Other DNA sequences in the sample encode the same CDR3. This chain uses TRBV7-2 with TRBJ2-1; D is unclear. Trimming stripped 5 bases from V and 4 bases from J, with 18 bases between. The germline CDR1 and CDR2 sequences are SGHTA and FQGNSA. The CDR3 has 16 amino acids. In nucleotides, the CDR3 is TGTGCCAGCAGCATCTCCGGCATTCTACTATACAATGAGCAGTTCTTC. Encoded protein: CASSISGILLYNEQFF.

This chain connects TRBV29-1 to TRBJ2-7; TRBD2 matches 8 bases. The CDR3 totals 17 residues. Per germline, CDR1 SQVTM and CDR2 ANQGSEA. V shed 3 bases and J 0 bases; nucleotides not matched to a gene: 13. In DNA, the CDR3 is TGCAGCGTTGAGTCAGCGGGAGATCGGGGGGGCTCCTACGAGCAGTACTTC. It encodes CSVESAGDRGGSYEQYF.

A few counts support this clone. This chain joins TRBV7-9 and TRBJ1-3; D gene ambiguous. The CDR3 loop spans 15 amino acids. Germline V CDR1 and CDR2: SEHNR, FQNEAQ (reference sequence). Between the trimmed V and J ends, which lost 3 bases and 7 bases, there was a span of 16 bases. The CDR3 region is CASSLQWIRRNTIYF. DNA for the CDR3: TGTGCCAGCAGCTTGCAGTGGATTCGAAGGAACACCATATATTTT.

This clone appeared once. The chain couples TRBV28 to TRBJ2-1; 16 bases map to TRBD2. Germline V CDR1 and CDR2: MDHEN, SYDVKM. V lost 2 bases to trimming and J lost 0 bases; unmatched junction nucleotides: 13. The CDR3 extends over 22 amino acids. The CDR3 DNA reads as TGTGCCAGCAGTTTAGGGGGACTAGCGGGAGGGCCCCTCCTGGGCTCCTACAATGAGCAGTTCTTC. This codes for CASSLGGLAGGPLLGSYNEQFF.

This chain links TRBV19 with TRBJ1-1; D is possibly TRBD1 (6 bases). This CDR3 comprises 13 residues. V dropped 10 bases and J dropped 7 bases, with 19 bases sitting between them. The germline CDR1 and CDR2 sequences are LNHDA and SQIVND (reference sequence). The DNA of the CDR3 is TGTGCCACACGACAGGTTGGAGTGGGTGAAGCTTTCTTT. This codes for CATRQVGVGEAFF.

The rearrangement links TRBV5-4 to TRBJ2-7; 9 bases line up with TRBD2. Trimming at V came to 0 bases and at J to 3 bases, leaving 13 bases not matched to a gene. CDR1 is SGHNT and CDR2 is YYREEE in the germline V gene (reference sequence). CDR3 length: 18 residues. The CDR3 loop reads CASSLVGAGGVPFYEQYF. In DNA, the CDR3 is TGTGCCAGCAGCTTGGTTGGGGCGGGGGGGGTCCCATTCTACGAGCAGTACTTC. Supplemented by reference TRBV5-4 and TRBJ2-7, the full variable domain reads ETGVTQSPTHLIKTRGQQVTLRCSSQSGHNTVSWYQQALGQGPQFIFQYYREEENGRGNFPPRFSGLQFPNYSSELNVNALELDDSALYLCASSLVGAGGVPFYEQYFGPGTRLTVT.

The CDR3, as DNA: TGCGCCAGCACGTCAGCTAGTTCTACCTACGAGCAGTACTTC. Translating it yields CASTSASSTYEQYF. V and J are TRBV10-2 and TRBJ2-7; D gene ambiguous. V was clipped by 7 bases and J by 2 bases, with 15 bases between them. The CDR3 length is 14 residues. The germline V gene has CDR1 WSHSY and CDR2 SAAADI.

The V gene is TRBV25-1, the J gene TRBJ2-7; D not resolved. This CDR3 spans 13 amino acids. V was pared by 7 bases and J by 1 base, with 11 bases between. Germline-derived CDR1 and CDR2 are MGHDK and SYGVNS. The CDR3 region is CASNYDGSYEQYF. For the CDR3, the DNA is TGTGCCAGCAACTACGACGGGTCCTACGAGCAGTACTTC.

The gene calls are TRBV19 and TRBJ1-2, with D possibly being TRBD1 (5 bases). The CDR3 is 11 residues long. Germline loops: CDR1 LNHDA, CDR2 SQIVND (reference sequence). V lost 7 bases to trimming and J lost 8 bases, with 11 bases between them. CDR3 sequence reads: CASTWGYGYTF. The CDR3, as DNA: TGTGCCAGTACGTGGGGGTACGGCTACACCTTC.

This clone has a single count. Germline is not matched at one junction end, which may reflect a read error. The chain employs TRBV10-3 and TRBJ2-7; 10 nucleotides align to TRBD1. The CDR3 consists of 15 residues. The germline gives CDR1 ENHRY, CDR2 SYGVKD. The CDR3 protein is CASSFTGTGVDEQYF. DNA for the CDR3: TGTGCCAGCAGTTTCACCGGGACAGGGGTTGACGAGCAGTACTTC.

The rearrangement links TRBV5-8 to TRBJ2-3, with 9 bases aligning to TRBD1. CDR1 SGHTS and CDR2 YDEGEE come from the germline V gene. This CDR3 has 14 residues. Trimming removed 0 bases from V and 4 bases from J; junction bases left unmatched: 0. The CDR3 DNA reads TGTGCCAGCAGCTTGGGGACAGGGGCAGATACGCAGTATTTT. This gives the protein CASSLGTGADTQYF.

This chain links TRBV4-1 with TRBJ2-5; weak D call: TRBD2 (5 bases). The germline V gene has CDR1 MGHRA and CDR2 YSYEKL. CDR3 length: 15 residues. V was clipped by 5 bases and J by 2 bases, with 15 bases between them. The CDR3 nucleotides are TGCGCCAGCAGCTTCCGGACTTGGCCTCAAGAGACCCAGTACTTC. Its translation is CASSFRTWPQETQYF.

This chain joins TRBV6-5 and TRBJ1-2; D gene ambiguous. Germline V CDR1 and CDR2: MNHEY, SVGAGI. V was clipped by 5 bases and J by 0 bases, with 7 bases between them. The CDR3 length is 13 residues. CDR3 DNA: TGTGCCAGCAGTCCAAATCCTAACTATGGCTACACCTTC. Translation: CASSPNPNYGYTF.

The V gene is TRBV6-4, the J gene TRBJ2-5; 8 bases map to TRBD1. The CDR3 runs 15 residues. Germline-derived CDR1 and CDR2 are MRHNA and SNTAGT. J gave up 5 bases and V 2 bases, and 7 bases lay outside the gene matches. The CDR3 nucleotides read TGTGCCAGCAGTGACCTTGACAGGGGTCGGGAGACCCAGTACTTC. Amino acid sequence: CASSDLDRGRETQYF.

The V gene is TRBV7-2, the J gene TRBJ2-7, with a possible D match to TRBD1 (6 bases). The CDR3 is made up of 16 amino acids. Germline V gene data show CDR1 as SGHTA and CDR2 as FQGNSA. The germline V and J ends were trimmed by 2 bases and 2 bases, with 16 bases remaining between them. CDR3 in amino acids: CASSLFDRTVPYEQYF. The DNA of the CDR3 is TGTGCCAGCAGCTTATTCGACAGGACCGTTCCCTACGAGCAGTACTTC. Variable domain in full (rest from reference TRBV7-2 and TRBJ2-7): GAGVSQSPSNKVTEKGKDVELRCDPISGHTALYWYRQSLGQGLEFLIYFQGNSAPDKSGLPSDRFSAERTGGSVSTLTIQRTQQEDSAVYLCASSLFDRTVPYEQYFGPGTRLTVT.

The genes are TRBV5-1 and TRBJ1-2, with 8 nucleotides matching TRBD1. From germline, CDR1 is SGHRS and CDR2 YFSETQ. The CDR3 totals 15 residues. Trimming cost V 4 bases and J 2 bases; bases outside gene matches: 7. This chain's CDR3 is CASSPWTGRNYGYTF. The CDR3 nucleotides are TGCGCCAGCAGCCCATGGACAGGGAGGAACTATGGCTACACCTTC.

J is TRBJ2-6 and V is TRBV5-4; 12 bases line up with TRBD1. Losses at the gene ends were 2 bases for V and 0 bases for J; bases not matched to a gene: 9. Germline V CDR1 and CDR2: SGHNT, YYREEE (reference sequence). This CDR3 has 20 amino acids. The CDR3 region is CASSFPLGTGGFSGANVLTF. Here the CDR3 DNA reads TGTGCCAGCAGCTTTCCCCTCGGGACAGGGGGCTTCTCTGGGGCCAACGTCCTGACTTTC.

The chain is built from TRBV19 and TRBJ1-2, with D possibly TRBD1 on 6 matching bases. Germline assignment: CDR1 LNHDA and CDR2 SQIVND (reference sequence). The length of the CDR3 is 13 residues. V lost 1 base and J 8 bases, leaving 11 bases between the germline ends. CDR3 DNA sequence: TGTGCCAGTAGTATAGTAGCAGGGGAAGGCTACACCTTC. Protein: CASSIVAGEGYTF.

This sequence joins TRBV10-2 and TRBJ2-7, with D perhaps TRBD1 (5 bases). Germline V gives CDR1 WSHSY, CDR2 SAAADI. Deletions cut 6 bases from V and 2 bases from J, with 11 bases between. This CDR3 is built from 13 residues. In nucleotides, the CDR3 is TGCGCCAGCAGGAGTGAAGGGGCCTACGAGCAGTACTTC. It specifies CASRSEGAYEQYF.

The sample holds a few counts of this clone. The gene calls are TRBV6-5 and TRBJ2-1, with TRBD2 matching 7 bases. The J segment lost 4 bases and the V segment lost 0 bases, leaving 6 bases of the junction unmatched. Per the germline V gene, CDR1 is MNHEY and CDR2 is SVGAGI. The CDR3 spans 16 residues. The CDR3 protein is CASSYSRGRLYNEQFF. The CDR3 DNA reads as TGTGCCAGCAGTTACTCGCGGGGGAGATTATACAATGAGCAGTTCTTC.